One and the same sample provided the 21 T cell receptor beta chains below, sequenced in a study of cytomegalovirus exposure and HLA in healthy donors. The PCR ran on 60 Vbeta and 13 Jbeta primers. TCRdb's table, derived via immunoSEQ multiplex PCR, lists solely in-frame clones and lacks some. The table shows about 78,000 clones, with 65% to 80% occurring only once. The sequenced material came from PBMCs. All receptors come from a woman aged 40 to 50 in good health and CMV-seropositive.

V and J are TRBV7-3 and TRBJ2-5, with 10 bases fitting TRBD2. The germline CDR1 and CDR2 sequences are SGHTA and FQGTGA. CDR3 length: 17 amino acids. J was trimmed by 5 bases and V by 5 bases; bases with no gene match: 14. The CDR3 protein is CASSQIGASGGEETQYF. The DNA of the CDR3 is TGTGCCAGCAGCCAAATCGGGGCTAGCGGGGGCGAGGAGACCCAGTACTTC.

The genes are TRBV11-2 and TRBJ1-5; possible D gene TRBD1, 6 bases. Germline CDR1 SGHAT, CDR2 FQNNGV. This CDR3 comprises 14 residues. V lost 6 bases, J lost 2 bases, and 11 bases lay in between. The CDR3 DNA sequence: TGTGCCAGCAGTCCAGGGGTTGGCAATCAGCCCCAGCATTTT. Amino acid sequence: CASSPGVGNQPQHF.

This clone was counted between two and nine times. V usage is TRBV5-5 and J usage is TRBJ1-5, with 11 bases aligning to TRBD1. Trimming removed 2 bases from V and 5 bases from J; junction bases left unmatched: 3. CDR3 length equals 15 residues. CDR1 and CDR2 from the germline V gene are SGHKS and YYEKEE (reference sequence). The CDR3 DNA follows: TGTGCCAGCAGCTTAGGGACAGGGGGGTATCAGCCCCAGCATTTT. As protein: CASSLGTGGYQPQHF.

The chain combines TRBV5-1 with TRBJ2-3, with 7 bases aligning to TRBD2. The junction had 12 bases not matched to a gene; V was cut back by 3 bases and J by 8 bases. The length of the CDR3 is 15 residues. Germline lookup yields CDR1 SGHRS and CDR2 YFSETQ. Here the CDR3 DNA reads TGCGCCAGCAGCTCTTCTAGCGGTGATAGGGGTACGCAGTATTTT. Its translation: CASSSSSGDRGTQYF.

This chain joins TRBV6-5 and TRBJ1-5; D is perhaps TRBD1 (5 bases). This CDR3 is 13 amino acids long. Trimming left V 5 bases short and J 7 bases short, with 12 bases between. Germline lookup yields CDR1 MNHEY and CDR2 SVGAGI. In DNA, the CDR3 is TGTGCCAGCAGTCGGGGGGAAGGACAGCCCCAGCATTTT. This codes for CASSRGEGQPQHF.

To note about this clone: An end of the junction does not agree with germline; a read error may underlie this. This chain joins TRBV15 and TRBJ1-2; 10 nucleotides agree with TRBD1. Germline values: CDR1 LNHNV, CDR2 YYDKDF (reference sequence). The CDR3 spans 16 residues. The CDR3 nucleotides read TGTGCCACCAGCAGAATAGGTTGGGACAGGGGATGTGGCTACCCCTTC. Translating gives CATSRIGWDRGCGYPF.

The chain carries TRBV4-1 and TRBJ1-2, with 8 positions matching TRBD1. Germline V CDR1 and CDR2: MGHRA, YSYEKL. J lost 8 bases, V lost 4 bases, and 9 bases had no gene match. The CDR3 length is 14 residues. The CDR3 sequence: CASSLDRGSNGYTF. As DNA, the CDR3 is TGCGCCAGCAGCCTAGACAGGGGTTCTAACGGCTACACCTTC.

The table lists this clone with a few counts. The chain couples TRBV6-1 to TRBJ1-1, with D tentatively TRBD1 (5 bases). With 4 bases removed from V and 1 base from J, the gap between germline ends came to 10 bases. Germline CDR1 MNHNS, CDR2 SASEGT. This CDR3 spans 14 amino acids. CDR3 bases: TGTGCCAGCAGTGCGACAGACCAGAACACTGAAGCTTTCTTT. Amino acids: CASSATDQNTEAFF.

A few counts support this clone. The chain is built from TRBV30 and TRBJ2-7; 11 nucleotides align to TRBD2. CDR1 is GTSNPN and CDR2 is SVGIG in the germline V gene (reference sequence). The trim removed 0 bases at V and 5 bases at J, leaving 12 bases unmatched. The CDR3 length is 17 residues. The CDR3 bases are TGTGCCTGGAGTGTACAAGTCGAGACTAGCGGGAAAGACGAGCAGTACTTC. Protein sequence: CAWSVQVETSGKDEQYF.

V gene TRBV4-1 combines with J gene TRBJ2-2; 7 nucleotides match TRBD1. The junction had 17 bases not matched to a gene; V was cut back by 4 bases and J by 0 bases. The CDR3 has 20 residues. The germline V gene encodes CDR1 MGHRA and CDR2 YSYEKL. The chain's CDR3 is CASSRDQGQAKETNTGELFF. CDR3 nucleotide sequence: TGCGCCAGCAGCCGCGACCAAGGACAGGCGAAAGAAACGAACACCGGGGAGCTGTTTTTT.

The chain joins TRBV6-1 to TRBJ2-1; TRBD2 aligns across 7 bases. CDR3 length: 15 residues. With 8 bases clipped from V and 1 base from J, the junction kept 8 bases outside the gene matches. Germline V gene lookup returns CDR1 MNHNS and CDR2 SASEGT. CDR3 amino acids: CASGLDLPSYNEQFF. The CDR3 bases are TGTGCCAGCGGACTAGACCTCCCGTCCTACAATGAGCAGTTCTTC.

The chain carries TRBV7-3 and TRBJ1-2; 7 bases match TRBD1. J lost 7 bases, V lost 4 bases, and 21 bases had no gene match. CDR3 size: 18 residues. Germline CDR1 is SGHTA and CDR2 is FQGTGA. The CDR3, as DNA: TGTGCCAGCAGCTCTCCCCTGGGGCAGGGGGGTACTCCGGGTGGCTACACCTTC. Translated: CASSSPLGQGGTPGGYTF.

The rearrangement uses TRBV9 and TRBJ1-2; tentative D call: TRBD1 (6 bases). Germline CDR1 is SGDLS and CDR2 is YYNGEE. V was shortened by 0 bases and J by 10 bases, with 16 bases between the two germline ends. The CDR3 has 14 residues. CDR3 sequence reads: CASSVEVGGLNYTF. The CDR3 nucleotides read TGTGCCAGCAGCGTAGAGGTAGGGGGTCTGAACTACACCTTC.

This clone was recorded a few times. V usage is TRBV15 and J usage is TRBJ2-4; the D is unclear. This CDR3 comprises 13 residues. V lost 0 bases to trimming and J lost 7 bases, with 7 bases between them. Germline V gives CDR1 LNHNV, CDR2 YYDKDF (reference sequence). CDR3 in DNA: TGTGCCACCAGCAGAGATTTACAGAACATTCAGTACTTC. Amino acids: CATSRDLQNIQYF.

The gene calls are TRBV7-9 and TRBJ1-4; the match to TRBD1 covers 8 bases. The junction had 6 bases not matched to a gene; V was cut back by 1 base and J by 8 bases. Germline CDR1 SEHNR, CDR2 FQNEAQ (reference sequence). The CDR3 sequence is 15 residues long. The chain's CDR3 is CASSLVQGAREKLFF. The CDR3 bases are TGTGCCAGCAGCTTAGTCCAGGGGGCAAGGGAAAAACTGTTTTTT.

The V call is TRBV6-1, the J call TRBJ2-7, with D maybe TRBD2 (6 bases). CDR3 length equals 15 residues. Trimming cost V 2 bases and J 4 bases, with 15 bases left between them. From germline, CDR1 is MNHNS and CDR2 SASEGT. The CDR3 DNA is TGTGCCAGCAGTGAACGGGACTTAGGAGGGTACGAGCAGTACTTC. This codes for CASSERDLGGYEQYF.

This chain joins TRBV7-2 and TRBJ2-5, with TRBD2 matching over 10 bases. The germline gives CDR1 SGHTA, CDR2 FQGNSA. The CDR3 has 19 amino acids. After removal of 3 bases from V and 9 bases from J, the junction contained 22 bases not matched to a gene. For the CDR3, the DNA is TGTGCCAGCAGCTTCCGACCCGTCTCACAGCGGGGGGGCCCGGCGGCCCAGTACTTC. Protein product: CASSFRPVSQRGGPAAQYF.

This chain links TRBV10-1 with TRBJ2-3; D is perhaps TRBD2 (6 bases). V lost 10 bases and J 3 bases, leaving 14 bases between the germline ends. The CDR3 contains 13 residues. CDR1 and CDR2 from the germline V gene are WNHNN and SYGVQD (reference sequence). CDR3 sequence: CATSPGDTDTQYF. As DNA, the CDR3 is TGCGCCACCTCTCCGGGAGATACAGATACGCAGTATTTT.

The chain joins TRBV21-1 to TRBJ2-7; TRBD1 is taken as the D call from the table, unchecked against the DNA. TRBV21-1 is designated a pseudogene. This CDR3 is built from 17 residues. The CDR3 DNA follows: TGTGCCAGCAGACTTGGGAAGAGACAGAAGAGCTCCTACGAGCAGTACTTC. The encoded protein is CASRLGKRQKSSYEQYF.

The V gene is TRBV7-8, the J gene TRBJ1-5; 8 bases line up with TRBD1. The CDR3 consists of 16 residues. From germline, CDR1 is SGHVS and CDR2 FQNEAQ. V was pared by 1 base and J by 2 bases, with 4 bases of the junction left unmatched. The CDR3 DNA reads as TGTGCCAGCAGCTTAGTACCGGGACAGGGCAATCAGCCCCAGCATTTT. The encoded protein is CASSLVPGQGNQPQHF.

The chain recombines TRBV25-1 with TRBJ1-1; D gene unclear. Germline V CDR1 and CDR2: MGHDK, SYGVNS. CDR3 size: 15 residues. The germline V and J ends were trimmed by 4 bases and 5 bases, with 17 bases remaining between them. The CDR3 region has the DNA TGTGCCAGCAGTGGGCAAAGGAGGGCGGGGACTGAAGCTTTCTTT. Translation: CASSGQRRAGTEAFF.